Shown below are 26 T cell receptor beta chains from a single sample sequenced in a study of vaccination and CD4 T cells after COVID-19. Which antigens these TCRs recognize remains unknown. The Oncomine TCR Beta short-read assay was applied to DNA of cultured CD4+ T cells. TCRdb reprocessed the PCR reads via MiXCR and lists one record per CDR3 protein. The sample has 20,000 to 25,000 distinct CDR3 sequences; more than 25% are singletons. This sample's time point: late sampling 161 to 241 days after vaccination in a few convalescent patients. Treatment indicated: roughly ten-day PBMC culture with coronavirus spike peptide pools or control peptides (ViraFEST assay). Sequencing used CD4+ T cells from blood, cultured in vitro, obtained about 7 months after SARS-CoV-2 vaccination. The receptors here all came from a human donor who had recovered from COVID-19.

The chain combines TRBV15 with TRBJ2-7, with TRBD2 matching over 9 bases. Trimming took 1 base from V and 4 from J; bases not matched to a gene: 8. CDR3 length: 16 residues. Germline assignment: CDR1 LNHNV and CDR2 YYDKDF (reference sequence). The CDR3 coding sequence is TGTGCCACCAGCAGAGGTGGTGGTAGCGGGAGATACGAGCAGTACTTC. This gives the protein CATSRGGGSGRYEQYF.

A few counts support this clonotype. The chain uses TRBV6-1 and TRBJ2-7; 7 bases are a match to TRBD2. J was trimmed by 6 bases and V by 5 bases; bases with no gene match: 10. The CDR3 is 14 amino acids. CDR1 and CDR2 (germline): MNHNS, SASEGT. Here the CDR3 reads CASSPVGGRAEQYF. The CDR3 DNA is TGTGCCAGCAGTCCCGTGGGAGGGAGAGCCGAGCAGTACTTC.

This clonotype was recorded a few times. The rearrangement links TRBV20-1 to TRBJ2-7; TRBD1 matches at 7 bases. Looked up from germline, CDR1 is DFQATT and CDR2 is SNEGSKA (reference sequence). The CDR3 consists of 12 residues. The trim removed 6 bases at V and 7 bases at J, leaving 9 bases unmatched. The CDR3 DNA follows: TGCAGTGCCGGACAGGATGTATGGGAGCAGTACTTC. Encoded protein: CSAGQDVWEQYF.

This chain joins TRBV7-2 and TRBJ2-7; TRBD2 matches at 7 bases. Germline V CDR1 and CDR2: SGHTA, FQGNSA. V was pared by 1 base and J by 3 bases, with 3 bases of the junction left unmatched. The CDR3 has 14 residues. CDR3 protein: CASSLGGGGYEQYF. The CDR3 DNA reads as TGTGCCAGCAGCTTAGGCGGGGGAGGCTACGAGCAGTACTTC.

The chain is built from TRBV24-1 and TRBJ2-2; TRBD1 matches at 10 bases. Germline CDR1 is KGHDR and CDR2 is SFDVKD. The junction had 4 bases not matched to a gene; V was cut back by 2 bases and J by 2 bases. This CDR3 spans 17 amino acids. The CDR3 spells CATSDWGQGTNTGELFF. CDR3 nucleotide sequence: TGTGCCACCAGTGATTGGGGACAGGGGACCAACACCGGGGAGCTGTTTTTT.

The chain is built from TRBV20-1 and TRBJ2-7, with 11 bases identical to TRBD1. The CDR3 has 16 residues. V trimming: 0 bases; J trimming: 3 bases; junction bases outside the gene matches: 7. Germline loops: CDR1 DFQATT, CDR2 SNEGSKA (reference sequence). The CDR3 loop reads CSARDTGTGGGYEQYF. CDR3 DNA sequence: TGCAGTGCTAGAGATACAGGGACAGGGGGAGGCTACGAGCAGTACTTC.

This clonotype qualifies as medium-sized. The chain joins TRBV7-2 to TRBJ1-6, with D possibly matching TRBD1 (6 bases). CDR1 is SGHTA and CDR2 is FQGNSA in the germline V gene. Trimming removed 1 base at V and 13 bases at J, with 14 bases between. This CDR3 has 14 amino acids. In DNA form, the CDR3 reads TGTGCCAGCAGCTTAGACGGCTCGGGGGCCCCCCTCCACTTT. It codes for CASSLDGSGAPLHF.

The chain recombines TRBV24-1 with TRBJ2-1; 12 bases are a match to TRBD2. The CDR3 spans 17 residues. CDR1 is KGHDR and CDR2 is SFDVKD in the germline V gene. The trim removed 5 bases at V and 8 bases at J, leaving 12 bases unmatched. The CDR3 bases are TGTGCCACCAGTGGATTTCCCGGGACTAGCGGGTCCCATGAGCAGTTCTTC. Amino acids: CATSGFPGTSGSHEQFF.

This clonotype was picked up many times. CDR3 sequence: CATSVIEYDYEQYF. For the CDR3, the DNA is TGTGCCACCAGTGTGATAGAGTATGACTACGAGCAGTACTTC. This sequence joins TRBV24-1 and TRBJ2-7, with D unresolved. The germline gives CDR1 KGHDR, CDR2 SFDVKD. V shed 5 bases and J shed 3 bases, with 13 bases lying between them. This CDR3 contains 14 residues.

This clonotype was counted a single time. The chain uses TRBV19 and TRBJ1-6; no clear D gene. The CDR3 is made up of 14 amino acids. From germline, CDR1 is LNHDA and CDR2 SQIVND (reference sequence). Trimming removed 7 bases at V and 0 bases at J, with 7 bases between. The DNA of the CDR3 is TGTGCCAGTAAGGATAGCTCCTATAATTCACCCCTCCACTTT. Protein: CASKDSSYNSPLHF.

This clonotype is medium-sized. The chain is built from TRBV7-2 and TRBJ1-5; D unresolved. Trimming removed 5 bases from V and 4 bases from J, with 12 bases in between. The CDR3 covers 14 residues. The germline V gene encodes CDR1 SGHTA and CDR2 FQGNSA. CDR3 sequence reads: CASSPNLGNQPQHF. The CDR3, as DNA: TGTGCCAGCAGCCCTAACTTGGGAAATCAGCCCCAGCATTTT.

The rearrangement links TRBV7-2 to TRBJ1-5; D is ambiguous. V lost 5 bases and J lost 4, with 9 bases in between. The germline V gene encodes CDR1 SGHTA and CDR2 FQGNSA. There are 13 residues in the CDR3. CDR3 sequence reads: CASSLRRNQPQHF. CDR3 DNA: TGTGCCAGCAGCCTCCGGAGGAATCAGCCCCAGCATTTT.

The V gene is TRBV20-1, the J gene TRBJ2-3; TRBD2 aligns across 13 bases. There are 14 residues in the CDR3. V lost 5 bases and J lost 11; bases outside the gene matches: 10. The germline V gene encodes CDR1 DFQATT and CDR2 SNEGSKA (reference sequence). This chain's CDR3 is CSALTSGRAWGQYF. As DNA, the CDR3 is TGCAGTGCTCTAACTAGCGGGAGGGCCTGGGGGCAGTATTTT.

The J gene is TRBJ2-1, the V gene TRBV20-1; tentative D call: TRBD2 (6 bases). V was trimmed by 1 base and J by 2 bases, leaving 15 bases between them. Germline values: CDR1 DFQATT, CDR2 SNEGSKA (reference sequence). The CDR3 consists of 16 residues. The CDR3 region has the DNA TGCAGTGCTAGAGCGGCCTTATCGGGAGCCTACAATGAGCAGTTCTTC. Its translation: CSARAALSGAYNEQFF.

The table lists this clonotype with a few counts. The chain carries TRBV20-1 and TRBJ2-3, with D maybe TRBD2 (5 bases). This CDR3 has 11 residues. V was cut by 8 bases and J by 4 bases, with 10 bases left in between. Germline loops: CDR1 DFQATT, CDR2 SNEGSKA (reference sequence). DNA for the CDR3: TGCAGTTTCAGAGCGGCAGATACGCAGTATTTT. Protein: CSFRAADTQYF.

The sample holds a few counts of this clonotype. The V and J genes are TRBV20-1 and TRBJ1-1, with a tentative D call TRBD1 (5 bases). Per the germline V gene, CDR1 is DFQATT and CDR2 is SNEGSKA (reference sequence). This CDR3 has 14 residues. Trimming removed 2 bases at V and 4 bases at J, with 14 bases between. DNA for the CDR3: TGCAGTGCTAGATTCCAGGGAGGGAGCACTGAAGCTTTCTTT. It translates to CSARFQGGSTEAFF.

This rearrangement joins TRBV20-1 to TRBJ2-1; D is possibly TRBD2 (6 bases). Germline CDR1 is DFQATT and CDR2 is SNEGSKA (reference sequence). This CDR3 spans 14 amino acids. V shed 6 bases and J shed 4 bases, with 16 bases lying between them. This CDR3 reads CSAGGGGPYNEQFF. As DNA, the CDR3 is TGCAGTGCCGGTGGGGGAGGACCGTACAATGAGCAGTTCTTC.

This sequence joins TRBV7-3 and TRBJ1-6, with D possibly being TRBD1 (5 bases). CDR1 is SGHTA and CDR2 is FQGTGA in the germline V gene. This CDR3 has 15 residues. Trimming stripped 6 bases from V and 11 bases from J, with 20 bases between. The CDR3 sequence is CASSSTPGRVTPLHF. The CDR3 coding sequence is TGTGCCAGCAGTTCCACCCCTGGCAGGGTCACACCCCTCCACTTT.

In this sample, this clonotype turned up a few times. This chain connects TRBV20-1 to TRBJ1-1; 8 bases are a match to TRBD1. The CDR3 loop spans 15 amino acids. Germline CDR1 DFQATT, CDR2 SNEGSKA (reference sequence). V shed 1 base and J 0 bases; nucleotides not matched to a gene: 4. CDR3 bases: TGCAGTGCTAGAGCGGGGGGACAGGTGAACACTGAAGCTTTCTTT. Its protein is CSARAGGQVNTEAFF.

The rearrangement joins TRBV6-5 to TRBJ2-6, with D unresolved. This CDR3 is built from 16 residues. Looked up from germline, CDR1 is MNHEY and CDR2 is SVGAGI. Trimming removed 2 bases from V and 2 bases from J, with 10 bases in between. The CDR3 nucleotides are TGTGCCAGCAGTTACGGGCAGTTCGCTGGGGCCAACGTCCTGACTTTC. This encodes CASSYGQFAGANVLTF.

This clonotype was found a few times. The CDR3 sequence is CASGAGSYEQYF. The DNA of the CDR3 is TGTGCCAGCGGTGCCGGATCCTACGAGCAGTACTTC. This chain joins TRBV6-2 or TRBV6-3 and TRBJ2-7; D remains ambiguous. Germline V gene data show CDR1 as MNHEY and CDR2 as SVGEGT. The V gene lost 8 bases and the J gene lost 1 base, with 9 bases spanning the gap. The CDR3 is 12 residues long.

The chain has TRBV19 and TRBJ2-3, with D perhaps TRBD2 (5 bases). The CDR3 has 16 amino acids. Germline CDR1 and CDR2: LNHDA and SQIVND (reference sequence). Trimming cost V 3 bases and J 0 bases, with 13 bases left between them. CDR3: CASSMVGRQSTDTQYF. The CDR3 DNA reads as TGTGCCAGTAGTATGGTTGGGAGACAAAGCACAGATACGCAGTATTTT.

This chain connects TRBV20-1 to TRBJ2-5; D unresolved. Germline V gene sequence: CDR1 DFQATT, CDR2 SNEGSKA (reference sequence). The CDR3 has 14 residues. Trimming left V 3 bases short and J 7 bases short, with 18 bases between. The CDR3 here is CSASTVQSRGTQYF. CDR3 coding DNA: TGCAGTGCTAGTACGGTGCAGTCTCGCGGGACCCAGTACTTC.

This chain connects TRBV11-3 to TRBJ2-1; D ambiguous. CDR1 is SGHNT, CDR2 YENEEA, per germline. The CDR3 consists of 13 residues. V was pared by 2 bases and J by 0 bases, with 2 bases between. The CDR3 DNA reads TGTGCCAGCAGCTTAAACTCCTACAATGAGCAGTTCTTC. This sequence encodes CASSLNSYNEQFF.

This clonotype was counted a few times. The chain has TRBV20-1 and TRBJ2-7; 13 bases fit TRBD2. This CDR3 is built from 15 residues. V lost 5 bases and J lost 3; bases outside the gene matches: 7. Germline CDR1 and CDR2: DFQATT and SNEGSKA (reference sequence). Here the CDR3 reads CSADSGTSGNYEQYF. Written as DNA, the CDR3 is TGCAGTGCTGATTCCGGGACTAGCGGGAACTACGAGCAGTACTTC.

This chain uses TRBV7-2 with TRBJ2-5; 8 nucleotides match TRBD1. After removal of 5 bases from V and 6 bases from J, the junction contained 8 bases not matched to a gene. Germline CDR1 reads SGHTA; CDR2 reads FQGNSA. The CDR3 extends over 14 amino acids. As DNA, the CDR3 is TGTGCCAGCAGCCCCCGGACAGGGATGAAGACCCAGTACTTC. This encodes CASSPRTGMKTQYF.